The 26 T cell receptor beta chains below come from one sample, sequenced in a study of early T cells in non-severe SARS-CoV-2 infection. TCRdb reanalysed the 5' RACE reads using MiXCR and keeps one entry per CDR3 protein. The sample holds about 83,000 distinct CDR3 sequences, around 12% seen once. Sequencing used whole blood. The receptor set was obtained from an adult who was a healthcare worker with PCR-confirmed SARS-CoV-2 infection or an uninfected control (not recorded which).

Ten or more counts support this clonotype. CDR3 region: CASTPTGNAYGYTF. The CDR3 nucleotides read TGTGCCAGCACCCCGACAGGGAACGCCTATGGCTACACCTTC. The rearrangement joins TRBV6-2 or TRBV6-3 to TRBJ1-2; 7 bases are a match to TRBD1. Germline assignment: CDR1 MNHEY and CDR2 SVGEGT. Unmatched junction bases numbered 9, after V lost 7 bases and J lost 4 bases. The CDR3 length is 14 residues.

V gene TRBV6-2 or TRBV6-3 combines with J gene TRBJ2-4, with D possibly called TRBD1 or TRBD2 (6 bases each). CDR3 length: 12 residues. CDR1 and CDR2 (germline): MNHEY, SVGEGT. V lost 10 bases and J 4 bases, leaving 11 bases between the germline ends. For the CDR3, the DNA is TGTGCCACGGGGGCCACGAAAAACATTCAGTACTTC. Encoded protein: CATGATKNIQYF.

The CDR3 sequence is CASSSLQPTDTQYF. CDR3 DNA sequence: TGCGCCAGCAGCTCTCTCCAGCCCACAGATACGCAGTATTTT. The chain employs TRBV5-1 and TRBJ2-3; no reliable D call. CDR1 and CDR2 (germline): SGHRS, YFSETQ. Trimming pared 3 bases from V and 2 bases from J, leaving 10 bases between. The CDR3 length is 14 residues.

This clonotype was recorded a few times. The chain couples TRBV6-6 to TRBJ2-1; 11 nucleotides match TRBD2. V lost 8 bases to trimming and J lost 7 bases; unmatched junction nucleotides: 4. The CDR3 is made up of 13 amino acids. The V gene's germline CDR1 is MNHNY and CDR2 SVGAGI (reference sequence). The CDR3 region is CASATSGSNEQFF. CDR3 nucleotide sequence: TGTGCCAGCGCCACTAGCGGGAGTAATGAGCAGTTCTTC.

The rearrangement joins TRBV7-2 to TRBJ2-3; D is perhaps TRBD1 (5 bases). Germline CDR1 and CDR2: SGHTA and FQGNSA. This CDR3 has 18 residues. The germline V and J ends were trimmed by 3 bases and 0 bases, with 19 bases remaining between them. The CDR3 DNA reads as TGTGCCAGCAGCTTCTCCCGCCAAATAAGGGGTAGCACAGATACGCAGTATTTT. Its protein product is CASSFSRQIRGSTDTQYF.

This clonotype appeared many times. J is TRBJ2-7 and V is TRBV5-1; D gene uncertain. Germline CDR1 is SGHRS and CDR2 is YFSETQ. The CDR3 runs 14 residues. V was clipped by 4 bases and J by 0 bases, with 11 bases between them. CDR3 residues: CASSLIVNSYEQYF. CDR3 nucleotide sequence: TGCGCCAGCAGCCTGATAGTAAACTCCTACGAGCAGTACTTC.

The sample holds a few counts of this clonotype. This chain connects TRBV28 to TRBJ2-3; 9 bases match TRBD1. The V gene's germline CDR1 is MDHEN and CDR2 SYDVKM. This CDR3 comprises 17 residues. The trim removed 6 bases at V and 2 bases at J, leaving 12 bases unmatched. CDR3 in DNA: TGTGCCAGCAGCCCATCGCCGGGACAGGGATTCACAGATACGCAGTATTTT. Translation gives CASSPSPGQGFTDTQYF.

The CDR3 DNA is TGCAGTGCTAGAGGGACAGGCTCTAACTATGGCTACACCTTC. This translates into CSARGTGSNYGYTF. The genes are TRBV20-1 and TRBJ1-2; TRBD1 agrees at 7 bases. With V trimmed by 1 base and J by 0 bases, 2 bases remained unmatched. The V gene's germline CDR1 is DFQATT and CDR2 SNEGSKA (reference sequence). CDR3 length: 14 residues.

This clonotype was detected a few times. CDR3 sequence: CASSSPNEETQYF. CDR3 sequence (DNA): TGTGCCAGCAGCTCCCCAAATGAGGAGACCCAGTACTTC. The genes are TRBV7-3 and TRBJ2-5; D unclear. CDR1 and CDR2 (germline): SGHTA, FQGTGA. V gave up 4 bases and J gave up 5 bases, with 11 bases separating them. The CDR3 is 13 residues long.

This clonotype was detected only a few times. V gene TRBV11-2 combines with J gene TRBJ2-1; 8 positions match TRBD1. The CDR3 spans 15 residues. The trim removed 3 bases at V and 6 bases at J, leaving 7 bases unmatched. Germline lookup yields CDR1 SGHAT and CDR2 FQNNGV. CDR3 loop: CASSFGRGRPNEQFF. CDR3 in DNA: TGTGCCAGCAGCTTCGGCAGGGGGCGTCCCAATGAGCAGTTCTTC.

This clonotype was found many times. The V and J genes are TRBV5-8 and TRBJ2-3, with D tentatively TRBD2 (6 bases). V gave up 2 bases and J gave up 0 bases, with 10 bases separating them. CDR1 is SGHTS, CDR2 YDEGEE, per germline. The CDR3 sequence is 15 residues long. The CDR3 DNA is TGTGCCAGCAGCTTAGCGGGTCATAGCACAGATACGCAGTATTTT. Translation: CASSLAGHSTDTQYF.

The table lists this clonotype with many counts. The rearrangement joins TRBV6-4 to TRBJ1-1; D is undetermined. CDR1 and CDR2 from the germline V gene are MRHNA and SNTAGT. Trimming shortened V by 2 bases and J by 1 base, and 5 bases separated the two germline ends. The CDR3 is 13 residues long. CDR3 sequence: CASSDRENTEAFF. The CDR3, as DNA: TGTGCCAGCAGTGACCGGGAGAACACTGAAGCTTTCTTT.

The genes are TRBV2 and TRBJ1-5; D may be TRBD1 (5 bases). V was cut by 8 bases and J by 3 bases, with 8 bases left in between. CDR3 size: 12 residues. CDR1 and CDR2 (germline): SNHLY, FYNNEI. The CDR3 protein is CASGALNQPQHF. The CDR3 nucleotides are TGTGCCAGCGGGGCACTCAATCAGCCCCAGCATTTT.

The chain couples TRBV7-2 to TRBJ1-5; no definite D call. The ends were cut back, 2 bases at V and 2 bases at J, with 7 bases in the middle. Germline V CDR1 and CDR2: SGHTA, FQGNSA. CDR3 length: 14 residues. The CDR3 region is CASSLNGGNQPQHF. For the CDR3, the DNA is TGTGCCAGCAGCTTAAACGGAGGCAATCAGCCCCAGCATTTT.

J is TRBJ2-3 and V is TRBV27; 9 nucleotides align to TRBD2. V lost 5 bases, J lost 5 bases, and 5 bases stayed unmatched. The CDR3 has 14 residues. The V gene's germline CDR1 is MNHEY and CDR2 SMNVEV (reference sequence). CDR3 sequence reads: CASSVGSGRDTQYF. The CDR3 region has the DNA TGTGCCAGCAGTGTTGGTAGCGGGAGAGATACGCAGTATTTT.

This clonotype was counted at least ten times. The rearrangement links TRBV10-3 to TRBJ2-3, with TRBD2 identical over 7 bases. The germline gives CDR1 ENHRY, CDR2 SYGVKD. There are 14 residues in the CDR3. With 10 bases clipped from V and 0 bases from J, the junction kept 7 bases outside the gene matches. CDR3 region: CATQGDYSTDTQYF. CDR3 DNA: TGTGCCACACAAGGGGACTATAGCACAGATACGCAGTATTTT.

This clonotype was observed at least ten times. The V call is TRBV20-1, the J call TRBJ1-1, with TRBD1 as a possible D gene (6 bases). The CDR3 is 14 residues long. Per the germline V gene, CDR1 is DFQATT and CDR2 is SNEGSKA (reference sequence). Deletions cut 3 bases from V and 0 bases from J, with 11 bases between. CDR3: CSASGYRVNTEAFF. DNA for the CDR3: TGCAGTGCTAGCGGCTACAGGGTGAACACTGAAGCTTTCTTT.

The chain uses TRBV5-1 and TRBJ2-7; the D gene is possibly TRBD2 (6 bases). V gave up 1 base and J gave up 0 bases, with 8 bases separating them. Germline CDR1 reads SGHRS; CDR2 reads YFSETQ. The CDR3 consists of 14 residues. The CDR3 here is CASSLISGSYEQYF. CDR3 DNA: TGCGCCAGCAGCTTGATTAGCGGCTCCTACGAGCAGTACTTC.

The chain uses TRBV3-2 and TRBJ2-7; whether TRBD2, the table's D call, matches the DNA was not checked. TRBV3-2 corresponds to a pseudogene. This CDR3 region has 15 residues. CDR3 region: CASSQGTSGNYEQYF. The CDR3 nucleotides are TGTGCCAGCAGCCAGGGGACTAGCGGGAATTACGAGCAGTACTTC.

This clonotype was seen a handful of times. The genes are TRBV5-1 and TRBJ2-7; tentative D call: TRBD1 (5 bases). Germline CDR1 reads SGHRS; CDR2 reads YFSETQ. This CDR3 has 11 residues. Trimming took off 5 bases at V and 6 bases at J, with 9 bases between the two ends. The CDR3 here is CASRERGEQYF. CDR3 sequence (DNA): TGCGCCAGCAGGGAAAGGGGCGAGCAGTACTTC. Full variable domain (remainder filled in from reference TRBV5-1 and TRBJ2-7): KAGVTQTPRYLIKTRGQQVTLSCSPISGHRSVSWYQQTPGQGLQFLFEYFSETQRNKGNFPGRFSGRQFSNSRSEMNVSTLELGDSALYLCASRERGEQYFGPGTRLTVT.

A few counts support this clonotype. The rearrangement links TRBV3-1 to TRBJ1-1, with no clear D. This CDR3 spans 13 amino acids. Germline V gene data show CDR1 as LGHDT and CDR2 as YNNKEL (reference sequence). V was cut by 4 bases and J by 2 bases, with 8 bases left in between. In nucleotides, the CDR3 is TGTGCCAGCAGCCGGCTGGATAACACTGAAGCTTTCTTT. Translated, it gives CASSRLDNTEAFF.

This chain connects TRBV12-3 or TRBV12-4 to TRBJ1-2; no clear D. The CDR3 consists of 13 residues. V lost 6 bases, J lost 4 bases, and 12 bases lay in between. CDR3 in amino acids: CASRRSGGYGYTF. CDR3 DNA sequence: TGTGCCAGCAGGCGCTCCGGTGGCTATGGCTACACCTTC.

This clonotype has at least ten counts. The chain uses TRBV6-5 and TRBJ2-7; D is undetermined. Germline V gene data show CDR1 as MNHEY and CDR2 as SVGAGI. Trimming took 2 bases from V and 7 from J, leaving 12 bases between them. The CDR3 covers 13 residues. The CDR3 protein is CASSYDGAKEQYF. CDR3 DNA sequence: TGTGCCAGCAGTTACGACGGCGCTAAAGAGCAGTACTTC.

Many counts were recorded for this clonotype. The chain is built from TRBV19 and TRBJ2-5; TRBD1 matches at 7 bases. CDR3 size: 14 residues. V lost 4 bases, J lost 1 base, and 3 bases stayed unmatched. Germline V lookup: CDR1 LNHDA, CDR2 SQIVND (reference sequence). In DNA, the CDR3 is TGTGCCAGTAGTACCCGGGACAGCCAAGAGACCCAGTACTTC. Translation gives CASSTRDSQETQYF.

This clonotype was seen many times. V usage is TRBV3-1 and J usage is TRBJ2-1, with D tentatively TRBD2 (6 bases). Trimming took off 3 bases at V and 4 bases at J, with 10 bases between the two ends. Germline values: CDR1 LGHDT, CDR2 YNNKEL (reference sequence). The CDR3 contains 14 residues. CDR3 region: CASSQRAGYNEQFF. The CDR3 DNA is TGTGCCAGCAGCCAGCGAGCGGGTTACAATGAGCAGTTCTTC.

V gene TRBV4-3 combines with J gene TRBJ2-3; D is ambiguous. V was shortened by 0 bases and J by 4 bases, with 14 bases between the two germline ends. CDR1 and CDR2 from the germline V gene are LGHNA and YSLEER. CDR3 length: 16 amino acids. As DNA, the CDR3 is TGCGCCAGCAGCCAAGAGGCGATAACAGAAGCAGATACGCAGTATTTT. It is translated as CASSQEAITEADTQYF.